These T cell receptor beta chains were read from a single sample in a study of T cells in Graves' hyperthyroidism and ophthalmopathy. TCRdb re-derived calls from the multiplex PCR reads in MiXCR, one entry per CDR3 protein. The table records approximately 600,000 distinct CDR3 sequences, less than 25% of them present only once. The sample comprised blood. Every receptor here comes from a man between 25 and 39 years old with Graves' ophthalmopathy. Each CDR3 is given with its conserved first and last residue. D genes are given only for firm matches. Expanded clones are given a class, and other clones once, few, many or no size at all.

TGTGCCAGCAGCCGGGACAGGGGAAGCACTGAAGCTTTCTTT	CASSRDRGSTEAFF	TRBD1	TRBV28	TRBJ1-1	few
TGTGCCAGCCGAGCGGGTAACACAGATACGCAGTATTTT	CASRAGNTDTQYF	.	TRBV6-1	TRBJ2-3	.
TGTGCCAGCATGGCGGGAGGGTTGGTCGCAGAGCAGTACTTC	CASMAGGLVAEQYF	TRBD2	TRBV28	TRBJ2-7	many
TGTGCCAGCAGTCCGGTTAGCTCTGGAAACACCATGTATTTT	CASSPVSSGNTMYF	.	TRBV28	TRBJ1-3	.
TGTGCCACCAGCAGAGATCGGAGTCTAGCGGGGAGCACAGATACGCAGTATTTT	CATSRDRSLAGSTDTQYF	TRBD2	TRBV15	TRBJ2-3	few
TGTGCCAGCAGCTTAAACAGGGCGGTCACCGGGGAGCTGTTTTTT	CASSLNRAVTGELFF	.	TRBV11-2	TRBJ2-2	many
TGTGCCAGCAGTGAAATCCCGGGGGTAGGGAGAGGCTACACCTTC	CASSEIPGVGRGYTF	.	TRBV28	TRBJ1-2	.
TGCAGTGCCACTACCCAAGAGACCCAGTACTTC	CSATTQETQYF	.	TRBV20-1	TRBJ2-5	few
TGCGCCAGCAGCCAAGAAATTCGGATGGTGCAGCCCCAGCATTTT	CASSQEIRMVQPQHF	.	TRBV4-1	TRBJ1-5	.
TGTGCCAGCAGCTTAGCACGCGGGAACAATGAGCAGTTCTTC	CASSLARGNNEQFF	.	TRBV7-9	TRBJ2-1	.
TGTGCCAGCACGAAGGCAGGGACGTACCAAGAGACCCAGTACTTC	CASTKAGTYQETQYF	.	TRBV28	TRBJ2-5	.
TGCAGTGCTGGAGGGAGAATCCTGAACACTGAAGCTTTCTTT	CSAGGRILNTEAFF	.	TRBV20-1	TRBJ1-1	many
TGTGCCAGCAGCTTAGAGTACAGGTGGCACGAGCAGTACTTC	CASSLEYRWHEQYF	.	TRBV11-2	TRBJ2-7	many
TGTGCCAGCAGCCCTAAGATGGGAGGGAGAGAATTCCCGGGACAGGTGGCGCTTGGCTACACCTTC	CASSPKMGGREFPGQVALGYTF	TRBD1	TRBV5-6	TRBJ1-2	few
TGTGCCAGCAGCCGCCTGACAGGGGACTCCTACGAGCAGTACTTC	CASSRLTGDSYEQYF	TRBD1	TRBV4-2	TRBJ2-7	.
TGTGCCAGCAGTTACCTGGACGGCTACGAGCAGTACTTC	CASSYLDGYEQYF	.	TRBV6-2/TRBV6-3	TRBJ2-7	.
TGTGCCAGCAGAACCCAGGGCACGTCTTTAGAGACCCAGTACTTC	CASRTQGTSLETQYF	.	TRBV2	TRBJ2-5	.
TGCAGCGTTCCTAGCGAGACTAACAATGAGCAGTTCTTC	CSVPSETNNEQFF	.	TRBV29-1	TRBJ2-1	few
TGTGCCAGCAGTTTAGCTCGGGGCTATGAGCAGTTCTTC	CASSLARGYEQFF	.	TRBV28	TRBJ2-1	many
TGTGCCAGCAGCCGACGGACCTACGAGCAGTACTTC	CASSRRTYEQYF	.	TRBV28	TRBJ2-7	many
TGTGCCAGCAGCTTATGGGGGGGCAGTGAAAAACTGTTTTTT	CASSLWGGSEKLFF	.	TRBV11-2	TRBJ1-4	few
TGTGCCAGCAGTCCTTTACTAGCGCCAGAGGTCGGGAAGCAGTATTTT	CASSPLLAPEVGKQYF	TRBD2	TRBV27	TRBJ2-3	.
TGTGCCAGCAGCCAAGTACTTAACTATGGCTACACCTTC	CASSQVLNYGYTF	.	TRBV14	TRBJ1-2	few
TGTGCCAGCAGCTTACGGCAGGGACGGTCTGAAAAACTGTTTTTT	CASSLRQGRSEKLFF	.	TRBV11-2	TRBJ1-4	many
TGTGCCAGCAGCTTAATCGCACGAAGCTCCTACGAGCAGTACTTC	CASSLIARSSYEQYF	.	TRBV7-2	TRBJ2-7	many
TGTGCCAGCAGTTCTTCCCAGGCCCCCTACACTGAAGCTTTCTTT	CASSSSQAPYTEAFF	.	TRBV28	TRBJ1-1	many
TGTGCCAGCACCGAGAGGGCCGGCTCGTACGAGCAGTACTTC	CASTERAGSYEQYF	.	TRBV6-2/TRBV6-3	TRBJ2-7	.
TGCGCCAGCAGCCGAGCGGGAACCAACACTGAAGCTTTCTTT	CASSRAGTNTEAFF	.	TRBV5-1	TRBJ1-1	.
TGTGCCAGCAGTTTTTCTGGAGCGGGAGGGCCGTACACCGGGGAGCTGTTTTTT	CASSFSGAGGPYTGELFF	TRBD2	TRBV12-3/TRBV12-4	TRBJ2-2	few
TGCAGTGCTGCACCGGGACAGCTTCGCGAGCAGTACTTC	CSAAPGQLREQYF	TRBD1	TRBV20-1	TRBJ2-7	many
TGTGCCAGCAGTCGCACAGGGTTCGGATACAATGAGCAGTTCTTC	CASSRTGFGYNEQFF	.	TRBV6-2/TRBV6-3	TRBJ2-1	.
TGTGCCAGCAGCACGACTCTAGCGAACACTGGGGCCAACGTCCTGACTTTC	CASSTTLANTGANVLTF	.	TRBV11-2	TRBJ2-6	.
TGTGCCAGCAGCGTATTGGACAGGGGCACAGATACGCAGTATTTT	CASSVLDRGTDTQYF	TRBD1	TRBV7-9	TRBJ2-3	.
TGTGCCAGCAGTCCCTTATTTGAAAAGTCTGGCTACACCTTC	CASSPLFEKSGYTF	.	TRBV28	TRBJ1-2	few
TGCGCCAGCAGCACCCAACTAGCGGGAGAGGTGCAGGGGGCCAACGTCCTGACTTTC	CASSTQLAGEVQGANVLTF	TRBD2	TRBV4-1	TRBJ2-6	few
TGTGCCAGCAGCCAGAAACAGGTAACCTACAATGAGCAGTTCTTC	CASSQKQVTYNEQFF	.	TRBV3-1	TRBJ2-1	few
TGTGCCACCAGCAGAGACGTCGGCAGATTCGATGAGCAGTTCTTC	CATSRDVGRFDEQFF	.	TRBV15	TRBJ2-1	few
TGTGCCAGCAAACTAGCGGTCGGACCCTACAATGAGCAGTTCTTC	CASKLAVGPYNEQFF	TRBD2	TRBV4-2	TRBJ2-1	.
TGTGCCAGCAGTTTTGGACAGGGAGAGCAGTTCTTC	CASSFGQGEQFF	TRBD1	TRBV2	TRBJ2-1	few
TGTGCCAGCAGCTTAGGGACTAGCGGTCCCAATGAGCAGTTCTTC	CASSLGTSGPNEQFF	TRBD2	TRBV7-2	TRBJ2-1	many
TGTGCCAGCAGCGTAGACGATAGCGATAATGAGCAGTTCTTC	CASSVDDSDNEQFF	.	TRBV9	TRBJ2-1	few
TGTGCCAGCAGCTTGGGTAGGGGGAGGGCTGGAGGCAATGAGCAGTTCTTC	CASSLGRGRAGGNEQFF	.	TRBV7-2	TRBJ2-1	many
TGCAGCGTTGAAGTGGAAGCAGGACTGAGCTCTGGGGCCAACGTCCTGACTTTC	CSVEVEAGLSSGANVLTF	.	TRBV29-1	TRBJ2-6	.
TGTGCCAGTAGTCGGCAGTTTAATGAAAAACTGTTTTTT	CASSRQFNEKLFF	.	TRBV19	TRBJ1-4	few
TGTGCCACAAAACAGCGGGAGAGCGCCGGGGAGCTGTTTTTT	CATKQRESAGELFF	TRBD2	TRBV10-3	TRBJ2-2	.
TGCGCCAGCAGCCCCGGGTCAGAAGGGGAGACCCAGTACTTC	CASSPGSEGETQYF	.	TRBV5-1	TRBJ2-5	.
TGCGCCAGCAGCTTGGAAGGTTCTAACTATGGCTACACCTTC	CASSLEGSNYGYTF	.	TRBV5-1	TRBJ1-2	few